This passage covers 30 T cell receptor beta chains from one sample sequenced in a study of metastatic and nonmetastatic thyroid tumors. TCRdb recomputed clones from the PCR reads via MiXCR. The sample comprises about 40,000 clones, over 10% of which are singletons, and 20% to 25% rests with the top ten. All patients were untreated before thyroid surgery. The sequencing sample was made of blood. These receptors were taken from a female donor with papillary thyroid cancer or a benign thyroid nodule (not recorded which). Some clones in this sample may be carry-over from other donors' samples.

The V call is TRBV20-1, the J call TRBJ2-1; D uncertain. This CDR3 has 13 residues. V was shortened by 3 bases and J by 6 bases, with 12 bases between the two germline ends. CDR1 is DFQATT and CDR2 is SNEGSKA in the germline V gene (reference sequence). This chain's CDR3 is CSASGRACNEQFF. DNA of the CDR3: TGCAGTGCTAGCGGTAGGGCCTGCAATGAGCAGTTCTTC.

This clone was observed many times. The genes are TRBV28 and TRBJ2-4, with 9 bases lining up with TRBD2. This CDR3 is built from 15 residues. Germline values: CDR1 MDHEN, CDR2 SYDVKM. Trimming cost V 5 bases and J 4 bases; bases outside gene matches: 6. CDR3 DNA sequence: TGTGCCAGCAGTGATGCGGGAGGGCGGAAAAACATTCAGTACTTC. Protein product: CASSDAGGRKNIQYF.

This clone was counted only a few times. V gene TRBV2 combines with J gene TRBJ2-2; D ambiguous. The CDR3 is 14 residues long. Trimming removed 9 bases from V and 4 bases from J, with 15 bases in between. CDR1 SNHLY and CDR2 FYNNEI come from the germline V gene. CDR3 sequence (DNA): TGTGCCAGTCAGTTACAGTTAGGCACCGGGGAGCTGTTTTTT. Translating it yields CASQLQLGTGELFF.

This clone was detected a few times. Since a much larger clone is just one base distant, this may be a read error. This sample includes further DNA sequences coding for the same CDR3. CDR3 bases: TGTGCCAGCACCTTCGGACTTCATAGCACAGATACGCAGTACTTT. Protein product: CASTFGLHSTDTQYF. The chain recombines TRBV6-1 with TRBJ2-3; a possible D gene is TRBD2 (5 bases). The V gene's germline CDR1 is MNHNS and CDR2 SASEGT. This CDR3 contains 15 residues.

This clone was seen at least ten times. The rearrangement uses TRBV4-1 and TRBJ1-4, with D hard to call. The V gene's germline CDR1 is MGHRA and CDR2 YSYEKL. Trimming removed 0 bases at V and 4 bases at J, with 9 bases between. The CDR3 is 15 residues long. The CDR3 loop is CASSQDHPGNEKLFF. Written as DNA, the CDR3 is TGCGCCAGCAGCCAAGATCACCCGGGTAATGAAAAACTGTTTTTT.

At least ten counts were recorded for this clone. This chain links TRBV19 with TRBJ2-1; 13 nucleotides agree with TRBD2. Germline V gene lookup returns CDR1 LNHDA and CDR2 SQIVND (reference sequence). V lost 3 bases to trimming and J lost 8 bases; unmatched junction nucleotides: 7. The CDR3 is 16 residues long. CDR3 residues: CASSIRTSGSSDEQFF. Here the CDR3 DNA reads TGTGCCAGTAGTATTAGGACTAGCGGGAGTTCGGATGAGCAGTTCTTC.

Only a few counts were recorded for this clone. This may be a read error, as it is one base from a much larger clone. This sample includes further DNA sequences coding for the same CDR3. This sequence joins TRBV19 and TRBJ2-3; 11 bases match TRBD2. Germline V lookup: CDR1 LNHDA, CDR2 SQIVND (reference sequence). This CDR3 has 16 amino acids. The DNA for the CDR3 is TGTGCCAGTAGTTTCATAGCGGGAGGGAGCACAGATACGCAGTACTTT. It specifies CASSFIAGGSTDTQYF.

This clone occurred many times. V usage is TRBV6-1 and J usage is TRBJ2-5; the match to TRBD1 covers 8 bases. Germline V gene lookup returns CDR1 MNHNS and CDR2 SASEGT. The CDR3 runs 14 residues. Trimming took 3 bases from V and 5 from J; bases not matched to a gene: 5. This CDR3 is CASSEGRGLETQYF. The CDR3 DNA is TGTGCCAGCAGTGAGGGCAGGGGGCTGGAGACCCAGTACTTC.

This clone came up a few times. One end of the junction is discordant with germline, which a read error may explain. The chain uses TRBV28 and TRBJ2-1; weak D call: TRBD2 (6 bases). The CDR3 is 12 residues long. The germline V gene has CDR1 MDHEN and CDR2 SYDVKM. The CDR3 nucleotides are TGTGCCAGCAGCCTTATCGGGAGTTACTCCCTATTC. This codes for CASSLIGSYSLF.

This clone was seen ten or more times. This sequence joins TRBV28 and TRBJ2-7; perhaps TRBD1 as D (6 bases). Germline assignment: CDR1 MDHEN and CDR2 SYDVKM. This CDR3 is built from 12 residues. V was trimmed by 10 bases and J by 3 bases, leaving 13 bases between them. The CDR3: CATENRVYEQYF. CDR3 nucleotides: TGTGCCACAGAAAACAGGGTCTACGAGCAGTACTTC.

In this sample, this clone turned up many times. V and J are TRBV5-1 and TRBJ2-7; tentatively, D is TRBD1 (6 bases). Germline CDR1 is SGHRS and CDR2 is YFSETQ. Trimming took 9 bases from V and 6 from J, leaving 19 bases between them. The CDR3 loop spans 13 amino acids. The CDR3 DNA sequence: TGCGCCACCCGGACAGTTTCGAGTGCCGAGCAGTACTTC. Amino acid sequence: CATRTVSSAEQYF. Full variable domain (remainder filled in from reference TRBV5-1 and TRBJ2-7): KAGVTQTPRYLIKTRGQQVTLSCSPISGHRSVSWYQQTPGQGLQFLFEYFSETQRNKGNFPGRFSGRQFSNSRSEMNVSTLELGDSALYLCATRTVSSAEQYFGPGTRLTVT.

This clone was seen many times. This rearrangement joins TRBV4-2 to TRBJ1-1, with D uncertain. Trimming shortened V by 0 bases and J by 4 bases, and 6 bases separated the two germline ends. In germline, CDR1 is LGHNA, CDR2 YNFKEQ. There are 13 residues in the CDR3. CDR3 sequence reads: CASSQDKATEAFF. The CDR3 DNA reads as TGTGCCAGCAGCCAAGACAAAGCCACTGAAGCTTTCTTT.

The chain has TRBV28 and TRBJ2-1; TRBD2 is a possible D gene (6 bases). Germline values: CDR1 MDHEN, CDR2 SYDVKM. The CDR3 loop spans 16 amino acids. Trimming pared 1 base from V and 3 bases from J, leaving 13 bases between. CDR3 nucleotide sequence: TGTGCCAGCAGTTTATCTAGGGACTCATACTACAATGAGCAGTTCTTC. It translates to CASSLSRDSYYNEQFF.

This clone was counted many times. The rearrangement links TRBV11-2 to TRBJ2-1, with 7 bases matching TRBD2. The germline V gene has CDR1 SGHAT and CDR2 FQNNGV. V lost 0 bases and J lost 7; bases outside the gene matches: 15. The CDR3 is 18 residues long. Here the CDR3 reads CASSLEHQRGPTENEQFF. For the CDR3, the DNA is TGTGCCAGCAGCTTAGAGCACCAGCGGGGACCTACGGAGAATGAGCAGTTCTTC.

This clone was counted many times. The rearrangement uses TRBV20-1 and TRBJ2-7, with a tentative D call TRBD1 (6 bases). The germline CDR1 and CDR2 sequences are DFQATT and SNEGSKA (reference sequence). Trimming removed 6 bases from V and 2 bases from J, with 8 bases in between. The CDR3 consists of 11 residues. In nucleotides, the CDR3 is TGCAGTGCGGGGGACACCTACGAGCAGTACTTC. It translates to CSAGDTYEQYF.

This clone has at least ten counts. V gene TRBV28 combines with J gene TRBJ2-3, with 8 nucleotides matching TRBD1. There are 13 residues in the CDR3. V was clipped by 10 bases and J by 1 base; unmatched bases: 4. The germline V gene has CDR1 MDHEN and CDR2 SYDVKM. CDR3 nucleotide sequence: TGTGCCATAAAGACAGGGGGCACAGATACGCAGTATTTT. This sequence encodes CAIKTGGTDTQYF.

In this sample, this clone turned up many times. This may be a read error, as it is one base from a much larger clone. This chain connects TRBV9 to TRBJ2-7; D call uncertain. CDR1 is SGDLS, CDR2 YYNGEE, per germline. There are 14 residues in the CDR3. With 0 bases removed from V and 4 bases from J, the gap between germline ends came to 11 bases. CDR3 amino acids: CASSVGLVEYEQYF. The CDR3 region has the DNA TGTGCCAGCAGCGTAGGGCTAGTGGAGTACGAGCAGTACTTC.

The sample holds many counts of this clone. The chain has TRBV6-1 and TRBJ1-1; D is unclear. The V and J ends lost 3 bases and 5 bases respectively, with 7 bases between them. This CDR3 has 12 amino acids. Germline CDR1 MNHNS, CDR2 SASEGT. This CDR3 reads CASSEIMTEAFF. The CDR3 bases are TGTGCCAGCAGTGAGATAATGACTGAAGCTTTCTTT.

This rearrangement joins TRBV20-1 to TRBJ2-5; TRBD1 matches at 8 bases. The length of the CDR3 is 14 residues. The germline V gene has CDR1 DFQATT and CDR2 SNEGSKA (reference sequence). The junction had 12 bases not matched to a gene; V was cut back by 4 bases and J by 8 bases. CDR3 DNA sequence: TGCAGTGCTACCGGACAGGGAGAGTCGTATACCCAGTACTTC. This translates into CSATGQGESYTQYF.

This clone was counted at least ten times. Other nucleotide sequences from this sample produce the same CDR3. This chain connects TRBV9 to TRBJ2-1; tentative D call: TRBD2 (6 bases). The CDR3 covers 13 residues. Deletions cut 0 bases from V and 12 bases from J, with 13 bases between. CDR1 is SGDLS, CDR2 YYNGEE, per germline. The CDR3 bases are TGTGCCAGCAGCGTAGAATCGGGAGTTAGGCAGTTCTTC. It yields the protein CASSVESGVRQFF.

As DNA, the CDR3 is TGTGCCAGCAGTTTATCAGCGACAGGGGCGAGCTTCTATGGCTACACCTTC. Protein sequence: CASSLSATGASFYGYTF. V and J are TRBV28 and TRBJ1-2; 8 bases fit TRBD1. The CDR3 is made up of 17 amino acids. The V and J ends lost 1 base and 4 bases, in that order; junction bases with no gene match: 11. Germline CDR1 reads MDHEN; CDR2 reads SYDVKM.

This clone was recorded many times. The chain has TRBV10-2 and TRBJ2-5; 8 nucleotides agree with TRBD2. The V segment lost 6 bases and the J segment 2 bases; nucleotides outside the gene matches: 11. This CDR3 has 16 residues. CDR1 and CDR2 from the germline V gene are WSHSY and SAAADI. The CDR3 DNA reads TGCGCCAGCAGATTTACCGGGGGGGTGGGACAAGAGACCCAGTACTTC. This translates into CASRFTGGVGQETQYF.

This clone was observed at least ten times. The chain carries TRBV6-5 and TRBJ2-3; D remains unclear. Trimming stripped 0 bases from V and 6 bases from J, with 10 bases between. Germline V gives CDR1 MNHEY, CDR2 SVGAGI. The CDR3 extends over 14 amino acids. The CDR3: CASSYSASPDTQYF. CDR3 nucleotide sequence: TGTGCCAGCAGTTACTCGGCTAGTCCCGATACGCAGTATTTT.

This clone was detected ten times or more. The V call is TRBV11-2, the J call TRBJ2-1; 10 nucleotides match TRBD2. V gave up 1 base and J gave up 8 bases; unmatched junction bases: 5. Germline V lookup: CDR1 SGHAT, CDR2 FQNNGV. CDR3 length: 15 residues. DNA of the CDR3: TGTGCCAGCAGCTTAGGTCGACTAGCGGGTCATGAGCAGTTCTTC. Translated: CASSLGRLAGHEQFF. The whole variable domain, remainder taken from reference TRBV11-2 and TRBJ2-1, is EAGVAQSPRYKIIEKRQSVAFWCNPISGHATLYWYQQILGQGPKLLIQFQNNGVVDDSQLPKDRFSAERLKGVDSTLKIQPAKLEDSAVYLCASSLGRLAGHEQFFGPGTRLTVL.

This clone was observed at least ten times. The rearrangement links TRBV28 to TRBJ1-5; D may be TRBD1 (6 bases). The V end was cut by 5 bases, the J end by 5 bases, with 19 bases between. CDR1 and CDR2 (germline): MDHEN, SYDVKM. The CDR3 is 16 residues long. DNA for the CDR3: TGTGCCAGCAGTCCCCATGGGGGCGGCAGAGATCAGCCCCAGCATTTT. It codes for CASSPHGGGRDQPQHF.

This clone was seen repeatedly, ten times or more. The V gene is TRBV5-1, the J gene TRBJ2-1; the match to TRBD2 covers 8 bases. The CDR3 runs 17 residues. V was pared by 4 bases and J by 5 bases, with 14 bases of the junction left unmatched. Per the germline V gene, CDR1 is SGHRS and CDR2 is YFSETQ. CDR3 nucleotides: TGCGCCAGCAGCGTGTGGGGAGCGGGAGACCCCAACAATGAGCAGTTCTTC. The encoded protein is CASSVWGAGDPNNEQFF.

This clone was counted at least ten times. The rearrangement uses TRBV6-1 and TRBJ2-5; 8 bases line up with TRBD2. The CDR3 has 14 residues. Germline V lookup: CDR1 MNHNS, CDR2 SASEGT. Trimming took 4 bases from V and 3 from J; bases not matched to a gene: 4. The CDR3 here is CASSAGTSEETQYF. CDR3 coding DNA: TGTGCCAGCAGTGCAGGGACTAGTGAAGAGACCCAGTACTTC.

V gene TRBV6-1 combines with J gene TRBJ2-1; 7 nucleotides align to TRBD2. Germline V gene data show CDR1 as MNHNS and CDR2 as SASEGT. The CDR3 consists of 15 residues. With 6 bases clipped from V and 4 bases from J, the junction kept 9 bases outside the gene matches. CDR3 bases: TGTGCCAGCAGAAGCGGGGTGGGGCGTTACAATGAGCAGTTCTTC. This translates into CASRSGVGRYNEQFF.

This clone was seen ten or more times. The V call is TRBV2, the J call TRBJ1-2; D is unresolved. Germline values: CDR1 SNHLY, CDR2 FYNNEI. CDR3 size: 13 residues. The V end lost 3 bases, the J end lost 3 bases, and 8 bases lay between the germline ends. CDR3 DNA sequence: TGTGCCAGCAGTGATGGCAGCTACTATGGCTACACCTTC. Its protein is CASSDGSYYGYTF. The whole variable domain, filled in from reference TRBV2 and TRBJ1-2, reads EPEVTQTPSHQVTQMGQEVILRCVPISNHLYFYWYRQILGQKVEFLVSFYNNEISEKSEIFDDQFSVERPDGSNFTLKIRSTKLEDSAMYFCASSDGSYYGYTFGSGTRLTVV.

This clone has at least ten counts. V usage is TRBV4-1 and J usage is TRBJ1-1; TRBD1 matches at 12 bases. V gave up 4 bases and J gave up 0 bases; unmatched junction bases: 3. In germline, CDR1 is MGHRA, CDR2 YSYEKL. This CDR3 comprises 16 residues. CDR3 in DNA: TGCGCCAGCAGCCCGGGACAGGGGGCGTTGAACACTGAAGCTTTCTTT. This encodes CASSPGQGALNTEAFF.